The 26 T cell receptor beta chains reported below all come from one sample, sequenced in a study of CD8 T cells in Susac syndrome. Random hexamers served to reverse transcribe about 0.5 to 1 ug RNA. TCRdb re-called the immunoSEQ multiplex PCR reads with MiXCR, one entry per CDR3 protein. The sample has about 130,000 distinct CDR3 sequences, about 93% seen once. Sequencing was performed on CD8+ T cells from PBMCs. The source is a human donor with Susac syndrome.

Only one count was recorded for this clonotype. The chain joins TRBV9 to TRBJ1-6; maybe TRBD1 (5 bases). This CDR3 has 13 amino acids. Trimming took off 1 base at V and 12 bases at J, with 11 bases between the two ends. Germline CDR1 is SGDLS and CDR2 is YYNGEE. In DNA, the CDR3 is TGTGCCAGCAGCGTAAATGGGGGGGTACCCCTCCACTTT. It translates to CASSVNGGVPLHF.

This chain uses TRBV20-1 with TRBJ2-7; unclear D gene. Trimming shortened V by 5 bases and J by 2 bases, and 19 bases separated the two germline ends. The CDR3 length is 15 residues. Germline assignment: CDR1 DFQATT and CDR2 SNEGSKA (reference sequence). CDR3: CSAEPNDGPTYEQYF. Here the CDR3 DNA reads TGCAGTGCTGAACCGAACGATGGACCCACCTACGAGCAGTACTTC.

The CDR3 bases are TGTGCCAGCAGTTACTACCGGCTTCGGGGATACATCTCTGGAAACACCATATATTTT. Translated, it gives CASSYYRLRGYISGNTIYF. The chain employs TRBV6-2 or TRBV6-3 and TRBJ1-3; D gene uncertain. In germline, CDR1 is MNHEY, CDR2 SVGEGT. This CDR3 spans 19 amino acids. The V end was cut by 1 base, the J end by 0 bases, with 19 bases between.

The chain combines TRBV25-1 with TRBJ2-7, with TRBD2 identical over 8 bases. The CDR3 is 16 residues long. Germline V CDR1 and CDR2: MGHDK, SYGVNS. Trimming removed 4 bases from V and 3 bases from J; junction bases left unmatched: 11. The CDR3, as DNA: TGTGCCAGCAGTGCTAAAGCGGGGGCCCGAGGCTACGAGCAGTACTTC. The encoded protein is CASSAKAGARGYEQYF.

This chain connects TRBV20-1 to TRBJ2-1, with 12 nucleotides matching TRBD2. CDR3 length: 13 residues. Germline assignment: CDR1 DFQATT and CDR2 SNEGSKA (reference sequence). The DNA for the CDR3 is TGCAGCCTAGCGGGAGGGCCGGGCAATGAGCAGTTCTTC. Translating gives CSLAGGPGNEQFF.

Comment on this clonotype: Germline and junction disagree at one end, which may indicate a read error. The gene calls are TRBV28 and TRBJ2-3, with D possibly matching TRBD2 (6 bases). Germline loops: CDR1 MDHEN, CDR2 SYDVKM. This CDR3 is built from 18 residues. CDR3 sequence reads: CASSVFRDWPTIADAQYF. The CDR3 coding sequence is TGTGCCAGCAGCGTGTTCCGGGACTGGCCTACTATCGCAGATGCGCAGTATTTT. The whole variable domain, filled in from reference TRBV28 and TRBJ2-3, reads DVKVTQSSRYLVKRTGEKVFLECVQDMDHENMFWYRQDPGLGLRLIYFSYDVKMKEKGDIPEGYSVSREKKERFSLILESASTNQTSMYLCASSVFRDWPTIADAQYFGPGTRLTVL.

The chain combines TRBV10-3 with TRBJ2-5; 7 bases are shared with TRBD1. CDR3 length equals 15 residues. Per the germline V gene, CDR1 is ENHRY and CDR2 is SYGVKD. The V gene end was trimmed by 4 bases and the J gene end by 2 bases; junction bases not matched to a gene: 7. CDR3 residues: CAISARQGSQETQYF. Written as DNA, the CDR3 is TGTGCCATCAGTGCCAGACAGGGTTCACAAGAGACCCAGTACTTC.

This clonotype has a single count. The chain recombines TRBV12-3 or TRBV12-4 with TRBJ2-7; TRBD1 matches at 9 bases. V lost 5 bases and J lost 2; bases outside the gene matches: 7. The CDR3 covers 15 residues. The CDR3 DNA sequence: TGTGCCAGCAGTCCCGGGACAGGGATTACCTACGAGCAGTACTTC. Translation: CASSPGTGITYEQYF.

The chain is built from TRBV2 and TRBJ2-7, with no clear D. The CDR3 is made up of 10 amino acids. Germline V lookup: CDR1 SNHLY, CDR2 FYNNEI. V lost 8 bases and J 2 bases, leaving 4 bases between the germline ends. The DNA for the CDR3 is TGTGCCAGCTCCCCCTACGAGCAGTACTTC. Its translation is CASSPYEQYF.

The rearrangement uses TRBV6-5 and TRBJ2-7, with TRBD1 matching 10 bases. CDR1 and CDR2 (germline): MNHEY, SVGAGI. J gave up 2 bases and V 9 bases, and 10 bases lay outside the gene matches. The CDR3 consists of 15 residues. The CDR3 DNA sequence: TGTGCCAGGAGATACGGGACAGGGGACGCCTACGAGCAGTACTTC. As protein: CARRYGTGDAYEQYF.

The rearrangement uses TRBV7-2 and TRBJ1-4; D is uncertain. This CDR3 is built from 13 residues. The ends were cut back, 2 bases at V and 5 bases at J, with 6 bases in the middle. Germline V gene data show CDR1 as SGHTA and CDR2 as FQGNSA. CDR3 in DNA: TGTGCCAGCAGCTTATTGTCAAATGAAAAACTGTTTTTT. Translation gives CASSLLSNEKLFF.

This sequence joins TRBV7-8 and TRBJ2-2, with unresolved D. Trimming left V 2 bases short and J 3 bases short, with 7 bases between. CDR1 is SGHVS, CDR2 FQNEAQ, per germline. The CDR3 has 14 residues. The CDR3: CASSLSPDTGELFF. The CDR3 coding sequence is TGTGCCAGCAGCTTAAGCCCCGACACCGGGGAGCTGTTTTTT.

The V and J genes are TRBV30 and TRBJ2-3; 9 bases agree with TRBD2. In germline, CDR1 is GTSNPN, CDR2 SVGIG (reference sequence). The CDR3 covers 14 residues. The ends lost 2 bases at V and 6 bases at J; junction bases unmatched: 6. The DNA of the CDR3 is TGTGCCTGGAGTACGGCGGGAGGGTTGGATACGCAGTATTTT. Translating it yields CAWSTAGGLDTQYF.

This clonotype was recorded only once. The J gene is TRBJ1-2, the V gene TRBV27; D perhaps matches TRBD1 (5 bases). CDR3 length: 13 residues. V shed 1 base and J shed 6 bases, with 9 bases lying between them. In germline, CDR1 is MNHEY, CDR2 SMNVEV (reference sequence). CDR3 protein: CASSLWGSDGYTF. Written as DNA, the CDR3 is TGTGCCAGCAGTTTATGGGGGAGTGATGGCTACACCTTC.

The table lists this clonotype with a count of one. This chain links TRBV29-1 with TRBJ1-2; tentatively, D is TRBD1 (5 bases). Germline CDR1 reads SQVTM; CDR2 reads ANQGSEA. The CDR3 has 13 amino acids. V shed 1 base and J shed 2 bases, with 8 bases lying between them. The CDR3 reads CSVEGGRNYGYTF. The CDR3 DNA reads TGCAGCGTTGAAGGGGGCAGGAACTATGGCTACACCTTC.

The chain combines TRBV24-1 with TRBJ2-1; D remains unclear. The germline CDR1 and CDR2 sequences are KGHDR and SFDVKD. Trimming took off 1 base at V and 6 bases at J, with 6 bases between the two ends. CDR3 length equals 13 residues. This CDR3 reads CATSDFLANEQFF. CDR3 nucleotide sequence: TGTGCCACCAGTGATTTCTTGGCCAATGAGCAGTTCTTC.

The chain couples TRBV4-2 to TRBJ2-1; D possibly corresponds to TRBD2 (5 bases). Germline V CDR1 and CDR2: LGHNA, YNFKEQ. The CDR3 consists of 13 residues. V lost 5 bases and J lost 10, with 15 bases in between. CDR3 in DNA: TGTGCCAGCAGCGAGGGCGGTGTTGAGGAGCAGTTCTTC. This gives the protein CASSEGGVEEQFF.

The chain links TRBV4-3 to TRBJ2-3; D unclear. The ends were cut back, 6 bases at V and 0 bases at J, with 13 bases in the middle. Germline-derived CDR1 and CDR2 are LGHNA and YSLEER. The CDR3 spans 15 residues. DNA of the CDR3: TGCGCCAGCAGTTTGACCGGCTCCAGCACAGATACGCAGTATTTT. Translated: CASSLTGSSTDTQYF.

V gene TRBV29-1 combines with J gene TRBJ1-1; D call uncertain. The length of the CDR3 is 10 residues. The germline V gene encodes CDR1 SQVTM and CDR2 ANQGSEA. V shed 5 bases and J shed 7 bases, with 8 bases lying between them. The CDR3 nucleotides read TGCAGCGTTTACGGGGTTGAAGCTTTCTTT. This translates into CSVYGVEAFF. The whole variable domain, remainder taken from reference TRBV29-1 and TRBJ1-1, is SAVISQKPSRDICQRGTSLTIQCQVDSQVTMMFWYRQQPGQSLTLIATANQGSEATYESGFVIDKFPISRPNLTFSTLTVSNMSPEDSSIYLCSVYGVEAFFGQGTRLTVV.

The chain couples TRBV30 to TRBJ1-1; D gene ambiguous. This CDR3 is built from 13 residues. Germline values: CDR1 GTSNPN, CDR2 SVGIG (reference sequence). V was cut by 0 bases and J by 3 bases, with 8 bases left in between. CDR3 sequence: CAWSVAPHTEAFF. The CDR3 DNA reads as TGTGCCTGGAGTGTCGCACCCCACACTGAAGCTTTCTTT.

CDR3 DNA sequence: TGTGCCAGCAGCTGGGACTATACAAGATACGAGCAGTACTTC. Amino acid sequence: CASSWDYTRYEQYF. The genes are TRBV27 and TRBJ2-7; the match to TRBD2 covers 7 bases. The V gene end was trimmed by 6 bases and the J gene end by 4 bases; junction bases not matched to a gene: 9. Per the germline V gene, CDR1 is MNHEY and CDR2 is SMNVEV (reference sequence). There are 14 residues in the CDR3.

The chain combines TRBV11-2 with TRBJ2-7; D might be TRBD1 or TRBD2, each matching 6 bases. Germline-derived CDR1 and CDR2 are SGHAT and FQNNGV. V was shortened by 4 bases and J by 2 bases, with 15 bases between the two germline ends. The CDR3 loop spans 15 amino acids. The CDR3: CASSYTGGHTYEQYF. The CDR3 DNA reads as TGTGCCAGCAGCTACACCGGGGGCCATACCTACGAGCAGTACTTC.

The chain couples TRBV11-1 to TRBJ1-3; the match to TRBD1 covers 8 bases. Trimming at V came to 0 bases and at J to 4 bases, leaving 20 bases not matched to a gene. Per germline, CDR1 SGHAT and CDR2 FQDESV (reference sequence). The CDR3 is 21 residues long. Here the CDR3 reads CASSLANVWGTGRRFGNTIYF. CDR3 bases: TGTGCCAGCAGCTTAGCTAATGTTTGGGGGACAGGACGAAGATTCGGAAACACCATATATTTT.

The V and J genes are TRBV14 and TRBJ2-2; TRBD1 matches at 10 bases. The V gene end was trimmed by 2 bases and the J gene end by 5 bases; junction bases not matched to a gene: 5. The CDR3 is made up of 16 amino acids. Germline V CDR1 and CDR2: SGHDN, FVKESK. CDR3 region: CASSQFRTGGTGELFF. The DNA for the CDR3 is TGTGCCAGCAGCCAATTCCGGACAGGGGGTACCGGGGAGCTGTTTTTT.

The rearrangement joins TRBV15 to TRBJ2-7; D is tentatively TRBD1 or TRBD2 (5 bases each). Trimming left V 3 bases short and J 7 bases short, with 22 bases between. The CDR3 has 16 residues. The germline CDR1 and CDR2 sequences are LNHNV and YYDKDF (reference sequence). This CDR3 reads CATSRGAGTLMGEQYF. The CDR3 region has the DNA TGTGCCACCAGCAGGGGCGCCGGGACCCTTATGGGGGAGCAGTACTTC. The whole variable domain, remainder taken from reference TRBV15 and TRBJ2-7, is DAMVIQNPRYQVTQFGKPVTLSCSQTLNHNVMYWYQQKSSQAPKLLFHYYDKDFNNEADTPDNFQSRRPNTSFCFLDIRSPGLGDTAMYLCATSRGAGTLMGEQYFGPGTRLTVT.

The chain joins TRBV20-1 to TRBJ2-1, with 13 bases identical to TRBD2. CDR1 DFQATT and CDR2 SNEGSKA come from the germline V gene (reference sequence). The junction had 4 bases not matched to a gene; V was cut back by 6 bases and J by 8 bases. This CDR3 spans 13 amino acids. Here the CDR3 reads CSARTSGSDEQFF. DNA of the CDR3: TGCAGTGCCCGGACTAGCGGGAGCGATGAGCAGTTCTTC.